This T cell receptor (beta chain) derives from a study of blood T cells in healthy people across ages. Regarding this clonotype: The antigen is undetermined. Sequence at one end of the junction differs from germline and may be a read error.

Combining a sample-barcoded 5' primer with a J-beta primer mix, a second PCR ran for roughly 6 to 12 cycles. Each sample yielded at least 3 million CDR3-containing paired-end reads. MiXCR was run by TCRdb on the 5' RACE reads, yielding one entry per CDR3 protein. Of 1.5 million to 2 million distinct CDR3 sequences in the sample, roughly 30% were seen once. Study-level results: While age rose, TCR beta diversity per million T cells dropped in a roughly linear way. Nothing was known about donor CMV status, and this possibly confounded expanded clonotype changes.

This TCR was sampled from a woman in her 30s in good health. Sequenced: blood.

For the CDR3, the DNA is TGTGCCAGCAGCGTGGACAGCTTCTACGAGCCGTTCTTC. Its translation is CASSVDSFYEPFF. The chain is built from TRBV6-2 or TRBV6-3 and TRBJ2-1; tentatively, D is TRBD1 (6 bases). CDR1 is MNHEY and CDR2 is SVGEGT in the germline V gene. The CDR3 has 13 residues.